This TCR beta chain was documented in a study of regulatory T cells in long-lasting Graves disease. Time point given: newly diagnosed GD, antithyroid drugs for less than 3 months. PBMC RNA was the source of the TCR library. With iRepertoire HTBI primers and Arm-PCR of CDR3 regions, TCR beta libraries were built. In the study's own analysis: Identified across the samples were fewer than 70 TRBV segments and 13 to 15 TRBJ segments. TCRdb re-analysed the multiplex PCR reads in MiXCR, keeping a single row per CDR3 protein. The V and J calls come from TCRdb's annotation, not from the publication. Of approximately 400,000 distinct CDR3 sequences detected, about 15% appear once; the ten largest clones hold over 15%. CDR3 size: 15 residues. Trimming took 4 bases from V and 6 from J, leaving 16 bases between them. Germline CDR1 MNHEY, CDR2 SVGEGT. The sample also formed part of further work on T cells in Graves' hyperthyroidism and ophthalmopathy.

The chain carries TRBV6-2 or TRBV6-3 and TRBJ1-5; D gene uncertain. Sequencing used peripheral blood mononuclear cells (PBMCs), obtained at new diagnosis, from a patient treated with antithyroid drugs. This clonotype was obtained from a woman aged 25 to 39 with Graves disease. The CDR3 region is CASSSGRLGSQPQHF. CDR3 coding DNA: TGTGCCAGCAGTTCTGGACGGTTAGGGAGTCAGCCCCAGCATTTT.